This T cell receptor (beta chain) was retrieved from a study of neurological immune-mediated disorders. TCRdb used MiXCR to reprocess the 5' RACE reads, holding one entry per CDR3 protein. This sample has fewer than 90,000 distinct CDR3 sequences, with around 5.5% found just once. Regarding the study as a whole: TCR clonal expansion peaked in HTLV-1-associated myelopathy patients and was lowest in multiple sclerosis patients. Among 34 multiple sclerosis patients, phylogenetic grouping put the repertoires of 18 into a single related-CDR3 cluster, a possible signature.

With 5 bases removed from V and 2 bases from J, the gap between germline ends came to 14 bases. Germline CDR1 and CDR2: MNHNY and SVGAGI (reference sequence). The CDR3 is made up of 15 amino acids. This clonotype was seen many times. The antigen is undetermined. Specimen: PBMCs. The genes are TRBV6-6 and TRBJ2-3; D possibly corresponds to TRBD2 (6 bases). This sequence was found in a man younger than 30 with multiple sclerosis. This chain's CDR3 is CASSTPRDSTDTQYF. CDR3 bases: TGTGCCAGCAGTACCCCCCGGGACTCCACAGATACGCAGTATTTT.